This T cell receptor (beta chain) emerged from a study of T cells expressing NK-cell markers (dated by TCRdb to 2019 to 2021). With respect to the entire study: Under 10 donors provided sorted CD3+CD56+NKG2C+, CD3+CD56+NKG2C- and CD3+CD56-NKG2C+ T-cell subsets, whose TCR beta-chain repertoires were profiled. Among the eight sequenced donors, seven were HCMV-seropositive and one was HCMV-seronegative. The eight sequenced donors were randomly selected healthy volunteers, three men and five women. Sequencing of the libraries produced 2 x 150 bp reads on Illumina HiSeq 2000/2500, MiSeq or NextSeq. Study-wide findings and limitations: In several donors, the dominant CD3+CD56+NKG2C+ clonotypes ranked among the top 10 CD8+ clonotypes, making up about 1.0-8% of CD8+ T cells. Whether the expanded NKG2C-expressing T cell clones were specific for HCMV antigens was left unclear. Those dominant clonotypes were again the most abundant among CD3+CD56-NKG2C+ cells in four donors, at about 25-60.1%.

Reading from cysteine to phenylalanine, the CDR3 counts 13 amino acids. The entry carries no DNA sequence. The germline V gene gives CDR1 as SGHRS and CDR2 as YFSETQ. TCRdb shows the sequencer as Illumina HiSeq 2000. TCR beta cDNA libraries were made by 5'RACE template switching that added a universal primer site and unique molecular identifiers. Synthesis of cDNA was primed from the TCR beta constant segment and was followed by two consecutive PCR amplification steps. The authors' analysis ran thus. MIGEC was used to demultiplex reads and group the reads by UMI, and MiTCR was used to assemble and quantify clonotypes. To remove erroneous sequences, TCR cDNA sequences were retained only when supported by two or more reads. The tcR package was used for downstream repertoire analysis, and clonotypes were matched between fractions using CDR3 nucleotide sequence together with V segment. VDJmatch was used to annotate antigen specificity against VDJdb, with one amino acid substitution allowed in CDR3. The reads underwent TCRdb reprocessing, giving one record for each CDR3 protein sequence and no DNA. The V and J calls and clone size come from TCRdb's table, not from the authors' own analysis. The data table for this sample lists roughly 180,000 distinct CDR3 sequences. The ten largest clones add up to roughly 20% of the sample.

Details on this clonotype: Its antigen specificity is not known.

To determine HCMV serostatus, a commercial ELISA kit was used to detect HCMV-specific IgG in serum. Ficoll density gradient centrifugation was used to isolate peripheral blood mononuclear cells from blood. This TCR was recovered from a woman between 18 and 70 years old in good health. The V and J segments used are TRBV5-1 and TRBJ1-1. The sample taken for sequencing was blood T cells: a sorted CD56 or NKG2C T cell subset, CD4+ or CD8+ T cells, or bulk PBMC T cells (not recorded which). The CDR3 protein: CASSTVSGTEAFF.